The 21 T cell receptor beta chains listed next were all sequenced from one sample in a study of beta chain features in type 1 diabetes. General study points: Type 1 diabetes patients showed a moderate but significant shortening of TCRB CDR3s in all four CD4+ subsets.

Sequenced material consisted of expressed TCRB transcripts (all of the isolated RNA was reverse transcribed). TCRdb's table, derived via immunoSEQ multiplex PCR, lists solely in-frame clones and lacks some. Of 300,000 to 400,000 clones listed, approximately 9.7% are singletons. No cognate antigen is known for these TCRs. The sample was central memory CD4+ T cells from blood. All receptors come from a man under 40 with type 1 diabetes.

The chain couples TRBV7-2 to TRBJ2-6; the match to TRBD1 covers 7 bases. V lost 5 bases, J lost 3 bases, and 10 bases stayed unmatched. Germline V lookup: CDR1 SGHTA, CDR2 FQGNSA. There are 17 residues in the CDR3. CDR3 protein: CASSPGTVKVGANVLTF. The CDR3 DNA reads TGTGCCAGCAGCCCGGGGACAGTGAAGGTTGGGGCCAACGTCCTGACTTTC.

This clone occurred a few times. The rearrangement joins TRBV5-1 to TRBJ1-1, with TRBD1 as a possible D gene (5 bases). Trimming took off 7 bases at V and 5 bases at J, with 12 bases between the two ends. The germline CDR1 and CDR2 sequences are SGHRS and YFSETQ. This CDR3 has 12 amino acids. CDR3 amino acids: CASSGTTTEAFF. CDR3 sequence (DNA): TGCGCCAGCTCGGGGACGACAACTGAAGCTTTCTTT.

As to this clone: Distinct nucleotide sequences in the sample also encode this CDR3. The CDR3 reads CASSPQRGNTEAFF. CDR3 sequence (DNA): TGTGCCAGCAGCCCCCAACGGGGAAACACTGAAGCTTTCTTT. V usage is TRBV7-2 and J usage is TRBJ1-1; D not resolved. The CDR3 sequence is 14 residues long. Trimming removed 5 bases at V and 2 bases at J, with 12 bases between. Germline-derived CDR1 and CDR2 are SGHTA and FQGNSA.

V is TRBV6-5 and J is TRBJ2-3; D is undetermined. The CDR3 runs 13 residues. With 6 bases removed from V and 0 bases from J, the gap between germline ends came to 7 bases. Germline CDR1 is MNHEY and CDR2 is SVGAGI. As DNA, the CDR3 is TGTGCCAGCAGGACGGCTAGCACAGATACGCAGTATTTT. Protein sequence: CASRTASTDTQYF.

This clone has ten or more counts. Here the CDR3 DNA reads TGTGCCAGTAGTGGACAGGTAAACACTGAAGCTTTCTTT. Amino acid sequence: CASSGQVNTEAFF. V gene TRBV19 combines with J gene TRBJ1-1; the match to TRBD1 covers 7 bases. J lost 2 bases, V lost 5 bases, and 2 bases had no gene match. This CDR3 is 13 amino acids long. CDR1 and CDR2 (germline): LNHDA, SQIVND (reference sequence). The whole variable domain, remainder taken from reference TRBV19 and TRBJ1-1, is DGGITQSPKYLFRKEGQNVTLSCEQNLNHDAMYWYRQDPGQGLRLIYYSQIVNDFQKGDIAEGYSVSREKKESFPLTVTSAQKNPTAFYLCASSGQVNTEAFFGQGTRLTVV.

This chain joins TRBV5-1 and TRBJ2-5; D is perhaps TRBD1 (5 bases). The CDR3 is 15 amino acids. Germline CDR1 and CDR2: SGHRS and YFSETQ. Trimming removed 0 bases from V and 1 base from J, with 10 bases in between. CDR3 sequence (DNA): TGCGCCAGCAGCTTGGGGCCCAGGGCCCAAGAGACCCAGTACTTC. It encodes CASSLGPRAQETQYF.

This clone was counted only a few times. The chain uses TRBV7-7 and TRBJ2-5; possibly TRBD2 for D (5 bases). The CDR3 consists of 14 residues. Per germline, CDR1 SSHAT and CDR2 FNYEAQ (reference sequence). V was cut by 1 base and J by 2 bases, with 8 bases left in between. CDR3 bases: TGTGCCAGCAGCTTAGATCGAGGGCAAGAGACCCAGTACTTC. Translated: CASSLDRGQETQYF.

Details on this clone: Other nucleotide sequences in the sample specify the same CDR3. CDR3 amino acids: CASSRDRETQYF. The CDR3 coding sequence is TGTGCCAGCAGCCGGGACAGAGAGACCCAGTACTTC. The chain employs TRBV2 and TRBJ2-5; 7 nucleotides agree with TRBD1. With V trimmed by 6 bases and J by 4 bases, 2 bases remained unmatched. Germline V gives CDR1 SNHLY, CDR2 FYNNEI. The CDR3 is 12 residues long. Variable domain in full (rest from reference TRBV2 and TRBJ2-5): EPEVTQTPSHQVTQMGQEVILRCVPISNHLYFYWYRQILGQKVEFLVSFYNNEISEKSEIFDDQFSVERPDGSNFTLKIRSTKLEDSAMYFCASSRDRETQYFGPGTRLLVL.

This clone was recorded a few times. The V call is TRBV5-1, the J call TRBJ2-2; 7 bases are shared with TRBD2. The V and J ends lost 8 bases and 5 bases, in that order; junction bases with no gene match: 9. Germline-derived CDR1 and CDR2 are SGHRS and YFSETQ. The CDR3 is 14 residues long. CDR3 bases: TGCGCCAGTACGACACGGGGGGATACCGGGGAGCTGTTTTTT. Residues: CASTTRGDTGELFF.

This clone appeared a few times. This chain links TRBV14 with TRBJ1-1; D is perhaps TRBD1 (6 bases). V lost 0 bases, J lost 10 bases, and 15 bases lay in between. Looked up from germline, CDR1 is SGHDN and CDR2 is FVKESK. This CDR3 has 14 residues. The DNA of the CDR3 is TGTGCCAGCAGCCAAGATGGCAGGGGAAGGGGAGCTTTCTTT. Its protein product is CASSQDGRGRGAFF. Full variable domain (remainder filled in from reference TRBV14 and TRBJ1-1): EAGVTQFPSHSVIEKGQTVTLRCDPISGHDNLYWYRRVMGKEIKFLLHFVKESKQDESGMPNNRFLAERTGGTYSTLKVQPAELEDSGVYFCASSQDGRGRGAFFGQGTRLTVV.

V gene TRBV18 combines with J gene TRBJ2-5; a possible D gene is TRBD2 (6 bases). The germline V gene has CDR1 KGHSH and CDR2 LQKENI. Trimming removed 3 bases at V and 3 bases at J, with 14 bases between. This CDR3 spans 15 amino acids. CDR3 amino acids: CASSPPGGVEETQYF. In DNA form, the CDR3 reads TGTGCCAGCTCACCGCCTGGCGGGGTTGAAGAGACCCAGTACTTC.

This clone was counted only a few times. The genes are TRBV10-3 and TRBJ1-4, with 9 bases fitting TRBD1. The CDR3 is made up of 15 amino acids. CDR1 is ENHRY and CDR2 is SYGVKD in the germline V gene. The junction had 3 bases not matched to a gene; V was cut back by 2 bases and J by 5 bases. CDR3 in DNA: TGTGCCATCAGTGAGCCCGGGACAGGGAATGAAAAACTGTTTTTT. As protein: CAISEPGTGNEKLFF.

This clone was seen more than once but under ten times. V and J are TRBV6-5 and TRBJ2-7; D unclear. Germline V gives CDR1 MNHEY, CDR2 SVGAGI. With 4 bases removed from V and 4 bases from J, the gap between germline ends came to 14 bases. The CDR3 runs 14 residues. The CDR3 coding sequence is TGTGCCAGCAGTTTGACAACCGGACGGTACGAGCAGTACTTC. Translating it yields CASSLTTGRYEQYF.

Only a few counts were recorded for this clone. This chain joins TRBV11-2 and TRBJ2-1; perhaps TRBD2 as D (5 bases). V lost 4 bases and J lost 0, with 10 bases in between. The CDR3 totals 15 residues. Germline V lookup: CDR1 SGHAT, CDR2 FQNNGV. The CDR3 DNA follows: TGTGCCAGCAGCTGGCGGGTCAGCTCCTACAATGAGCAGTTCTTC. The encoded protein is CASSWRVSSYNEQFF.

This clone was detected only a few times. This chain joins TRBV4-3 and TRBJ1-2; D gene ambiguous. The CDR3 is 14 amino acids. Germline V gene sequence: CDR1 LGHNA, CDR2 YSLEER. V gave up 4 bases and J gave up 2 bases, with 11 bases separating them. The CDR3 DNA reads as TGCGCCAGCAGCCGCAGTATGTGGAACTATGGCTACACCTTC. Its translation: CASSRSMWNYGYTF.

This clone was counted only a few times. The chain has TRBV7-9 and TRBJ2-2; no clear D. V lost 4 bases, J lost 6 bases, and 18 bases lay in between. Germline CDR1 reads SEHNR; CDR2 reads FQNEAQ (reference sequence). The CDR3 spans 16 residues. The CDR3 protein is CASSSHGPAKAGELFF. In DNA form, the CDR3 reads TGTGCCAGCAGCTCGCACGGTCCCGCAAAGGCCGGGGAGCTGTTTTTT.

This clone was counted a few times. The chain carries TRBV30 and TRBJ2-2, with D uncertain. Per germline, CDR1 GTSNPN and CDR2 SVGIG (reference sequence). Trimming shortened V by 0 bases and J by 3 bases, and 8 bases separated the two germline ends. This CDR3 comprises 14 residues. In DNA, the CDR3 is TGTGCCTGGAGTGTCATGGCATACACCGGGGAGCTGTTTTTT. It is translated as CAWSVMAYTGELFF. Full variable domain (missing parts from reference TRBV30 and TRBJ2-2): SQTIHQWPATLVQPVGSPLSLECTVEGTSNPNLYWYRQAAGRGLQLLFYSVGIGQISSEVPQNLSASRPQDRQFILSSKKLLLSDSGFYLCAWSVMAYTGELFFGEGSRLTVL.

The chain recombines TRBV5-1 with TRBJ2-1; D call uncertain. Trimming cost V 4 bases and J 4 bases, with 15 bases left between them. This CDR3 spans 15 amino acids. Per germline, CDR1 SGHRS and CDR2 YFSETQ. The CDR3 DNA follows: TGCGCCAGCAGCCCTGAGTATCCTCTGTACAATGAGCAGTTCTTC. Its translation: CASSPEYPLYNEQFF.

Comment on this clone: This may be a read error: a much more frequent sequence differs by one nucleotide. The V and J genes are TRBV11-2 and TRBJ2-7, with D possibly called TRBD1 or TRBD2 (5 bases each). CDR1 and CDR2 from the germline V gene are SGHAT and FQNNGV. Deletions cut 1 base from V and 0 bases from J, with 7 bases between. The CDR3 is 14 residues long. The CDR3 sequence: CASSLAGASYEQYF. DNA for the CDR3: TGTGCCAGCAGCTTAGCCGGGGCCTCCTACGAGCAGTACTTC.

This clone has only a few counts. The V call is TRBV7-2, the J call TRBJ2-7; D gene ambiguous. Trimming shortened V by 7 bases and J by 2 bases, and 12 bases separated the two germline ends. The CDR3 is 13 residues long. The V gene's germline CDR1 is SGHTA and CDR2 FQGNSA. The chain's CDR3 is CASTDGLAYEQYF. In DNA form, the CDR3 reads TGTGCCAGCACCGACGGGCTAGCCTACGAGCAGTACTTC.

As concerns this clone: Other DNA sequences within the sample encode an identical CDR3. The chain couples TRBV9 to TRBJ2-7, with 10 bases matching TRBD1. Germline values: CDR1 SGDLS, CDR2 YYNGEE. CDR3 size: 14 residues. The V segment lost 0 bases and the J segment 3 bases; nucleotides outside the gene matches: 0. The CDR3 nucleotides read TGTGCCAGCAGCGTAGGGGACAGGGGCTACGAGCAGTACTTC. It translates to CASSVGDRGYEQYF.